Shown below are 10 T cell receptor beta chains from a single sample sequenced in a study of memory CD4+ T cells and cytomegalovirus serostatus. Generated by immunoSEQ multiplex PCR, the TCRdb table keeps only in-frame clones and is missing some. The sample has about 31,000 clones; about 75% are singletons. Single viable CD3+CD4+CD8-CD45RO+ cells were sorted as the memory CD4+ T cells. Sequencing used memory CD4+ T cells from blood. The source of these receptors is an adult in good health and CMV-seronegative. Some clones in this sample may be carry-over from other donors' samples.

The CDR3 reads CASSLPLKYRESDYGYTF. In DNA form, the CDR3 reads TGTGCCAGCAGTTTACCGTTAAAGTACAGGGAATCAGACTATGGCTACACCTTC. The J gene is TRBJ1-2, the V gene TRBV28; D perhaps matches TRBD1 (6 bases). Germline CDR1 is MDHEN and CDR2 is SYDVKM. The CDR3 is 18 amino acids. V lost 2 bases and J 3 bases, leaving 22 bases between the germline ends.

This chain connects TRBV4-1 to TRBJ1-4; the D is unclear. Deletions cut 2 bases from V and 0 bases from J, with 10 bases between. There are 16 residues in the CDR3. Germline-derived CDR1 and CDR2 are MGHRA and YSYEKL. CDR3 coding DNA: TGCGCCAGCAGCCAACCGGAACAGCCAACTAATGAAAAACTGTTTTTT. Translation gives CASSQPEQPTNEKLFF.

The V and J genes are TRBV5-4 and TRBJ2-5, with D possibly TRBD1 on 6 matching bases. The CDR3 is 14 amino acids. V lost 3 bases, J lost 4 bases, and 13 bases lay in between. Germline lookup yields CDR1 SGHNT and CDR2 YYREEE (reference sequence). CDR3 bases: TGTGCCAGCAGCTCGCAACAGGGCGGAGAGACCCAGTACTTC. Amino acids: CASSSQQGGETQYF.

The CDR3 sequence is CASSMPGLNTEAFF. CDR3 nucleotide sequence: TGTGCCAGTAGTATGCCGGGGTTGAACACTGAAGCTTTCTTT. The chain recombines TRBV19 with TRBJ1-1; D gene unclear. The germline CDR1 and CDR2 sequences are LNHDA and SQIVND (reference sequence). V was pared by 3 bases and J by 0 bases, with 8 bases between. The CDR3 sequence is 14 residues long.

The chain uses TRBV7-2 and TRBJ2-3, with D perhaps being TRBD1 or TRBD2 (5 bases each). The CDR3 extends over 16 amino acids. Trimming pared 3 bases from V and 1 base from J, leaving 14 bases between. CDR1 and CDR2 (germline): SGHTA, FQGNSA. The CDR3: CASSFPVGTGTDTQYF. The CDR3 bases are TGTGCCAGCAGCTTCCCCGTCGGGACGGGCACAGATACGCAGTATTTT.

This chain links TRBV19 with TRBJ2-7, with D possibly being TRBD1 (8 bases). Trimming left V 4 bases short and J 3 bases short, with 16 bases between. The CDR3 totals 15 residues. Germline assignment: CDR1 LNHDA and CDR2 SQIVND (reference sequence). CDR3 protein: CASSKDREGSYEQYF. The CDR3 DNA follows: TGTGCCAGTAGTAAGGACAGGGAGGGGAGCTACGAGCAGTACTTC. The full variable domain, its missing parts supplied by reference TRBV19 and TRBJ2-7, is DGGITQSPKYLFRKEGQNVTLSCEQNLNHDAMYWYRQDPGQGLRLIYYSQIVNDFQKGDIAEGYSVSREKKESFPLTVTSAQKNPTAFYLCASSKDREGSYEQYFGPGTRLTVT.

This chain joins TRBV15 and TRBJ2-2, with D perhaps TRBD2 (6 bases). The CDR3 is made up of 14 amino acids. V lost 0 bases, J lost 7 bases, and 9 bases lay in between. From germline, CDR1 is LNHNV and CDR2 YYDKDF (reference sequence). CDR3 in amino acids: CATSRDFGGGELFF. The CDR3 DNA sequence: TGTGCCACCAGCAGAGATTTCGGGGGCGGGGAGCTGTTTTTT.

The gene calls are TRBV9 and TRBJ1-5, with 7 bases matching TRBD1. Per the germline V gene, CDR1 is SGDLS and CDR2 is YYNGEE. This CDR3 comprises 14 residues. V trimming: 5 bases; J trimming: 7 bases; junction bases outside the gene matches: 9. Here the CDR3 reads CASSQTGERQPQHF. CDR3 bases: TGTGCCAGCAGTCAAACAGGGGAGAGACAGCCCCAGCATTTT.

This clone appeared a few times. The CDR3 DNA follows: TGTGCCAGCACTACGTCGGGGACAGGGAATTCACCCCTCCACTTT. Translation: CASTTSGTGNSPLHF. The chain couples TRBV6-5 to TRBJ1-6; 9 nucleotides agree with TRBD1. Germline V lookup: CDR1 MNHEY, CDR2 SVGAGI. Unmatched junction bases numbered 8, after V lost 7 bases and J lost 7 bases. The CDR3 totals 15 residues.

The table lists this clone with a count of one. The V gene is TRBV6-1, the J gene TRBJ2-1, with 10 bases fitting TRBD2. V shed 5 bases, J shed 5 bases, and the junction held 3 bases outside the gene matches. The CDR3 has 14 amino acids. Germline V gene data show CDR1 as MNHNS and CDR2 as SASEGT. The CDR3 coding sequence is TGTGCCAGCAGTTTCGGACTAGCGGACAATGAGCAGTTCTTC. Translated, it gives CASSFGLADNEQFF.